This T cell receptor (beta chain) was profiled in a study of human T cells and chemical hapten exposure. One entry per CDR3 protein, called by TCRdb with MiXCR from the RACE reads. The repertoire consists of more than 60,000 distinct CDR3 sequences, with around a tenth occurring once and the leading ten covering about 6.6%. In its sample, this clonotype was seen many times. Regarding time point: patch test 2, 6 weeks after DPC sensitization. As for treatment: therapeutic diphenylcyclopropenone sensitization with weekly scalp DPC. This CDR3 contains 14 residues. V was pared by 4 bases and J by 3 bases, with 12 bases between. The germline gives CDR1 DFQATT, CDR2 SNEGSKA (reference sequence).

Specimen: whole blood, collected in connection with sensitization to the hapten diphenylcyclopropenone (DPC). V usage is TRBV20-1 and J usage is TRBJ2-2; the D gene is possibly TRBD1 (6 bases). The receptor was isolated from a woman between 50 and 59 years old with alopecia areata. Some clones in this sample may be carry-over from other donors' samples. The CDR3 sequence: CSATIQGYTGELFF. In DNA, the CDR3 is TGCAGTGCTACGATACAGGGTTACACCGGGGAGCTGTTTTTT.